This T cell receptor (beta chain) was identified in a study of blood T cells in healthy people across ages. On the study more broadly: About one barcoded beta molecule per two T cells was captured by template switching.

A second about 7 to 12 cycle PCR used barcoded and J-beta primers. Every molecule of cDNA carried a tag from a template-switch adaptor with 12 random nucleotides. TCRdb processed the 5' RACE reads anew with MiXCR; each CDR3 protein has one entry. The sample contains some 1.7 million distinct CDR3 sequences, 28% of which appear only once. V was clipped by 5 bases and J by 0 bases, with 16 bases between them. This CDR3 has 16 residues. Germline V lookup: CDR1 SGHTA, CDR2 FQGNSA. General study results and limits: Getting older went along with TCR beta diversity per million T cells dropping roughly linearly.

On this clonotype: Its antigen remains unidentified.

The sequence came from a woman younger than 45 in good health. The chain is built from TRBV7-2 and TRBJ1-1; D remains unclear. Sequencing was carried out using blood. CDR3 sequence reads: CASSRPGIGMNTEAFF. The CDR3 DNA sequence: TGTGCCAGCAGCCGGCCCGGGATAGGGATGAACACTGAAGCTTTCTTT.